This TCR beta chain was captured in a study of graft-versus-host responses after intestinal transplantation. The germline V gene has CDR1 WSHSY and CDR2 SAAADI. Trimming cost V 8 bases and J 0 bases, with 16 bases left between them. The CDR3 loop spans 15 amino acids. TCRdb's table, derived via immunoSEQ multiplex PCR, lists solely in-frame clones and lacks some. The table lists around 5,000 clones, about 25% of them singletons. Plated together were around 200,000 CFSE-labeled responder cells and around 200,000 irradiated, violet-dye-labeled stimulator cells. The input for sequencing was alloreactive CD4+ T cells from a mixed lymphocyte reaction culture, taken before transplantation. Subset: CFSE-low proliferating T cells sorted from roughly 6-day pre-transplant mixed lymphocyte reaction (GvH or HvG direction). This receptor was taken from a human patient who was an organ donor for intestinal transplantation. The V gene is TRBV10-2, the J gene TRBJ1-2; a weak D match, TRBD1 (6 bases). The CDR3 region is CASGVGGPPNYGYTF. CDR3 in DNA: TGCGCCAGCGGGGTCGGGGGGCCTCCTAACTATGGCTACACCTTC.